The entry below describes one TCR beta chain. In the authors' methods: Estimation of nucleated cell counts relied on the amplification of reference gene primers. Repertoires were generated with immunoSEQ multiplex PCR, while TCRdb's copy carries only in-frame clones and drops some. V, J and clone size derive from that table, while D and trimming were established from the DNA sequence. The repertoire has more than 70,000 clones, around 90% of them found once; the top ten carry approximately 4.1%. This entry comes from a study of blood T cell repertoires in COVID-19. At the level of the study: Donors in the United States, Italy and Spain gave samples during acute or convalescent COVID-19.

V lost 1 base, J lost 5 bases, and 11 bases lay in between. The CDR3 is 14 residues long. Germline V CDR1 and CDR2: KGHSH, LQKENI. The chain is built from TRBV18 and TRBJ1-1, with unresolved D. Sequenced input: peripheral blood. The sequence came from a woman between 50 and 59 years old in a cohort sampled during active COVID-19. CDR3 residues: CASSPLQRETEAFF. CDR3 nucleotides: TGTGCCAGCTCACCACTACAGAGGGAGACTGAAGCTTTCTTT.